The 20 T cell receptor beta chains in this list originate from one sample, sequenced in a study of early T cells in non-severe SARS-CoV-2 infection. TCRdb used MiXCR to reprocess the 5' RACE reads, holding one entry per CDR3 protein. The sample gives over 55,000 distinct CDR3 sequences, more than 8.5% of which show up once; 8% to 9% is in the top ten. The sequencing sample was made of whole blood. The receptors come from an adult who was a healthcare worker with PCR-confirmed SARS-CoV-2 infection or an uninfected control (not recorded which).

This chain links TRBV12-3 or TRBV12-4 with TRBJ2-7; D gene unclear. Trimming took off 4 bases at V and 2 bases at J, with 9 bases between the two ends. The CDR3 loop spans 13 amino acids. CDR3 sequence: CASSSLSPYEQYF. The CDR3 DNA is TGTGCCAGCAGTTCCCTTAGTCCCTACGAGCAGTACTTC.

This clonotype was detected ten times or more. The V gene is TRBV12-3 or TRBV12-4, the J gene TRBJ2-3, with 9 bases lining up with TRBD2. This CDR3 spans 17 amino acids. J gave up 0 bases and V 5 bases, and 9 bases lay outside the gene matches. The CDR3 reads CASSTGTSLFSTDTQYF. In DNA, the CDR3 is TGTGCCAGCAGTACGGGGACTAGCCTTTTTAGCACAGATACGCAGTATTTT.

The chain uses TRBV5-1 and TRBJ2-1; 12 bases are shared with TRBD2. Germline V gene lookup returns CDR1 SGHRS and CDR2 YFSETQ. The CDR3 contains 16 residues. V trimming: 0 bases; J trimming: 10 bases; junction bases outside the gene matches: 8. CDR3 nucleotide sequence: TGCGCCAGCAGCTTGGATGGACTAGCGGGAATTGGGGAGCAGTTCTTC. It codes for CASSLDGLAGIGEQFF.

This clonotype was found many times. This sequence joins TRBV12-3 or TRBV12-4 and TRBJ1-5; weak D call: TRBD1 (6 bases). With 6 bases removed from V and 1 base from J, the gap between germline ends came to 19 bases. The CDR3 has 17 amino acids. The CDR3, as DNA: TGTGCCAGCAGCCCCCAGGTAGGGGGTATGAGCAATCAGCCCCAGCATTTT. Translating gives CASSPQVGGMSNQPQHF.

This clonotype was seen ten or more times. This CDR3 is CASTKTVQASLGYTF. For the CDR3, the DNA is TGTGCCAGCACCAAAACCGTCCAGGCTTCTCTTGGCTACACCTTC. J is TRBJ1-2 and V is TRBV6-6; D unclear. The CDR3 has 15 amino acids. Germline CDR1 is MNHNY and CDR2 is SVGAGI (reference sequence). Trimming cost V 7 bases and J 7 bases, with 22 bases left between them.

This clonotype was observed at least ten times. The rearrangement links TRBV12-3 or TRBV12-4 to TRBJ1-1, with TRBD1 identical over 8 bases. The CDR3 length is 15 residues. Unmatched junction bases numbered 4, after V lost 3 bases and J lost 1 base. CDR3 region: CASSFWDRPNTEAFF. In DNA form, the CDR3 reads TGTGCCAGCAGTTTCTGGGACAGGCCGAACACTGAAGCTTTCTTT.

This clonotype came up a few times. CDR3 amino acids: CASSLGDRANYGYTF. For the CDR3, the DNA is TGTGCCAGCAGCCTGGGGGACAGAGCTAACTATGGCTACACCTTC. V is TRBV5-6 and J is TRBJ1-2, with 7 nucleotides matching TRBD1. The CDR3 totals 15 residues. Trimming took 4 bases from V and 0 from J; bases not matched to a gene: 6. Per the germline V gene, CDR1 is SGHDT and CDR2 is YYEEEE.

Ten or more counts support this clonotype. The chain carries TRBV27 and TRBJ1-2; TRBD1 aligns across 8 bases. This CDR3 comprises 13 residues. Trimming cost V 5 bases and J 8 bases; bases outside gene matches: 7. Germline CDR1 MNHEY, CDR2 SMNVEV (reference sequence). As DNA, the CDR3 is TGTGCCAGCAGTCCCGGACAGGGAGGCGGCTACACCTTC. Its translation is CASSPGQGGGYTF.

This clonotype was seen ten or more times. The CDR3 spells CASSFSGSHRNEQFF. The DNA of the CDR3 is TGTGCCAGCAGCTTTAGCGGGAGCCACAGGAATGAGCAGTTCTTC. The chain couples TRBV7-9 to TRBJ2-1, with 9 bases lining up with TRBD2. Germline lookup yields CDR1 SEHNR and CDR2 FQNEAQ (reference sequence). This CDR3 is 15 amino acids long. V shed 3 bases and J 7 bases; nucleotides not matched to a gene: 7. The variable domain in full, with the rest retrieved from reference TRBV7-9 and TRBJ2-1, is DTGVSQNPRHKITKRGQNVTFRCDPISEHNRLYWYRQTLGQGPEFLTYFQNEAQLEKSRLLSDRFSAERPKGSFSTLEIQRTEQGDSAMYLCASSFSGSHRNEQFFGPGTRLTVL.

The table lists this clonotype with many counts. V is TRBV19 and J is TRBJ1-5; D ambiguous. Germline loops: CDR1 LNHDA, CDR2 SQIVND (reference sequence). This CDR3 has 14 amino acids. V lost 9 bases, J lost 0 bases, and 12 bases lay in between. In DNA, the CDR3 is TGTGCCAGCGTAGAGGCTGTTAGCAATCAGCCCCAGCATTTT. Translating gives CASVEAVSNQPQHF. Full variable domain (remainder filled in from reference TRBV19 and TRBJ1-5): DGGITQSPKYLFRKEGQNVTLSCEQNLNHDAMYWYRQDPGQGLRLIYYSQIVNDFQKGDIAEGYSVSREKKESFPLTVTSAQKNPTAFYLCASVEAVSNQPQHFGDGTRLSIL.

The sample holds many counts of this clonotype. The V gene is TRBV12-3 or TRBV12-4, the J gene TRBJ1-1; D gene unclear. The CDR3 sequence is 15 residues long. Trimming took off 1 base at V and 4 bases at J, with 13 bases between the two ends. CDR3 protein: CASSLGEPGGTEAFF. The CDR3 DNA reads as TGTGCCAGCAGTTTAGGGGAGCCAGGAGGCACTGAAGCTTTCTTT.

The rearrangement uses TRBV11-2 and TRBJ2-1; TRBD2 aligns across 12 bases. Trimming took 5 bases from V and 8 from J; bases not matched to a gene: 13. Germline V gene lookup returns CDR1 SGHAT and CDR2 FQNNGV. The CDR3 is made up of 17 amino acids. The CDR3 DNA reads TGTGCCAGCAGCCTATCTAGCGGGAGGGTATACGGGGATGAGCAGTTCTTC. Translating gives CASSLSSGRVYGDEQFF.

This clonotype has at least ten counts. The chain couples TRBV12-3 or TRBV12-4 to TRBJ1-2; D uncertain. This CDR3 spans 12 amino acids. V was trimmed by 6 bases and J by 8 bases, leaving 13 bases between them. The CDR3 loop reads CASSRTPWGYTF. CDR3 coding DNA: TGTGCCAGCAGCCGAACACCTTGGGGCTACACCTTC.

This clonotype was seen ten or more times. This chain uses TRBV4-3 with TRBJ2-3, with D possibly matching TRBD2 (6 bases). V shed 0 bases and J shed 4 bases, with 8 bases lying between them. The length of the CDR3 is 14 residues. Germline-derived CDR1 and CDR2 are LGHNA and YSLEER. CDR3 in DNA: TGCGCCAGCAGCCAAGACGGGAGTTCAGATACGCAGTATTTT. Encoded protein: CASSQDGSSDTQYF.

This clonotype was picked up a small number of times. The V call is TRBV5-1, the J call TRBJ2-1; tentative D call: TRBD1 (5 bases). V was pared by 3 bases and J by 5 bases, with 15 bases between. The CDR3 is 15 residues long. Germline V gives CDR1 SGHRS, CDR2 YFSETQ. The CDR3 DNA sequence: TGCGCCAGCAGCTCGACAGTGTTTGTGCACAATGAGCAGTTCTTC. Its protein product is CASSSTVFVHNEQFF. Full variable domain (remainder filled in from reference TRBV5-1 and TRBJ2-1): KAGVTQTPRYLIKTRGQQVTLSCSPISGHRSVSWYQQTPGQGLQFLFEYFSETQRNKGNFPGRFSGRQFSNSRSEMNVSTLELGDSALYLCASSSTVFVHNEQFFGPGTRLTVL.

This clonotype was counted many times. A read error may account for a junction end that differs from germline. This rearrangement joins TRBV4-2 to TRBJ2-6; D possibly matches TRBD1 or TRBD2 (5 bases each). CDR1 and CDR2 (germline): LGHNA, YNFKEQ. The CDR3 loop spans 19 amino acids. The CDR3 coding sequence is TGTGCCAGCAGACTTAGAACCGGGACGGGGAAATCTGGGGCCAACGTCCTGATTTTC. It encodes CASRLRTGTGKSGANVLIF.

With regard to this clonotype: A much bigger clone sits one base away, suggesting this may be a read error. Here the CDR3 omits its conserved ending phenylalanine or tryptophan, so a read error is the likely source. The CDR3 is CAWGTSVQYS. The DNA for the CDR3 is TGTGCCTGGGGGACTAGCGTACAGTACTCC. The V call is TRBV30, the J call TRBJ2-7, with 10 bases fitting TRBD2. Germline assignment: CDR1 GTSNPN and CDR2 SVGIG (reference sequence). After removal of 5 bases from V and 10 bases from J, the junction contained 2 bases not matched to a gene. The CDR3 runs to 10 residues.

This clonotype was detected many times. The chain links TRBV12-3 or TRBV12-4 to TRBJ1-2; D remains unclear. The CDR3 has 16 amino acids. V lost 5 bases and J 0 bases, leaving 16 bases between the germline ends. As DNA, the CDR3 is TGTGCCAGCAGTAGGCAACGCGGACGAACTAACTATGGCTACACCTTC. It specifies CASSRQRGRTNYGYTF.

This CDR3 reads CASSLGAPGNTIYF. CDR3 bases: TGTGCCAGCAGCTTAGGGGCGCCTGGAAACACCATATATTTT. This chain joins TRBV7-3 and TRBJ1-3; maybe TRBD1 (5 bases). Trimming removed 2 bases at V and 2 bases at J, with 7 bases between. The CDR3 runs 14 residues. Germline lookup yields CDR1 SGHTA and CDR2 FQGTGA.

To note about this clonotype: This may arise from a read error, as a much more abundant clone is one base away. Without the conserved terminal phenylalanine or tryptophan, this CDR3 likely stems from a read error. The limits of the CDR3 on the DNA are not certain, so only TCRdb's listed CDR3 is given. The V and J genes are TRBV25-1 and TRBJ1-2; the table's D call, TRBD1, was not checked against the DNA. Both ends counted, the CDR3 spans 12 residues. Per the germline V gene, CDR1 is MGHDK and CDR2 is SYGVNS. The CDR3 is CASSEPTGITTL.